These 21 T cell receptor beta chains were all obtained from the same sample, sequenced in a study of shared clonotypes between healthy human individuals. Method: immunoSEQ multiplex PCR; TCRdb's copy keeps in-frame clones and lacks some. The table includes about 1.4 million clones, around 95% detected once. The sequenced sample consisted of naive CD4+ T cells sorted from blood. The sample's subset: CD45RA+ positively selected. The receptors stem from a man aged 25 to 40 in good health.

The chain uses TRBV19 and TRBJ1-5; TRBD1 is a possible D gene (6 bases). Germline-derived CDR1 and CDR2 are LNHDA and SQIVND (reference sequence). V was clipped by 1 base and J by 1 base, with 11 bases between them. The CDR3 loop spans 16 amino acids. CDR3 DNA: TGTGCCAGTAGTATAGTCGGCAGGGGAAGCAATCAGCCCCAGCATTTT. It is translated as CASSIVGRGSNQPQHF.

V usage is TRBV21-1 and J usage is TRBJ2-5; TRBD1, the table's D call, was not compared with the DNA. TRBV21-1 is a documented pseudogene. The CDR3 runs 16 residues. The CDR3 reads CASSPSPGTVQETQYF. The DNA of the CDR3 is TGTGCCAGCAGCCCAAGTCCCGGGACAGTCCAAGAGACCCAGTACTTC.

The CDR3 DNA follows: TGCGCCAGCAGCCAAGGGGCGGGGGCTTCCACAGATACGCAGTATTTT. This encodes CASSQGAGASTDTQYF. V gene TRBV4-3 combines with J gene TRBJ2-3, with D tentatively TRBD2 (7 bases). The CDR3 contains 16 residues. Trimming pared 1 base from V and 2 bases from J, leaving 13 bases between. Germline CDR1 is LGHNA and CDR2 is YSLEER.

This clone appeared a single time. This chain uses TRBV2 with TRBJ1-5; the D gene is possibly TRBD1 (5 bases). Germline assignment: CDR1 SNHLY and CDR2 FYNNEI. CDR3 length: 13 residues. Between the trimmed V and J ends, which lost 8 bases and 5 bases, there was a span of 13 bases. For the CDR3, the DNA is TGTGCCAGCGGGGCGGACCTGGATCAGCCCCAGCATTTT. This encodes CASGADLDQPQHF. Together with reference TRBV2 and TRBJ1-5, the CDR3 gives the full variable domain: EPEVTQTPSHQVTQMGQEVILRCVPISNHLYFYWYRQILGQKVEFLVSFYNNEISEKSEIFDDQFSVERPDGSNFTLKIRSTKLEDSAMYFCASGADLDQPQHFGDGTRLSIL.

The gene calls are TRBV7-9 and TRBJ2-7; 10 nucleotides align to TRBD1. The V segment lost 5 bases and the J segment 9 bases; nucleotides outside the gene matches: 4. This CDR3 is 12 amino acids long. CDR1 and CDR2 (germline): SEHNR, FQNEAQ (reference sequence). Written as DNA, the CDR3 is TGTGCCAGCAGCCGACAGGGGGCCTCGCAGTACTTC. This translates into CASSRQGASQYF.

This clone showed up just once. The gene calls are TRBV6-6 and TRBJ2-6; TRBD1 might be the D (5 bases). V lost 9 bases, J lost 0 bases, and 9 bases lay in between. Germline V gene data show CDR1 as MNHNY and CDR2 as SVGAGI (reference sequence). The CDR3 runs 14 residues. The CDR3 nucleotides are TGTGCCAGTAAAGGGGCCTCTGGGGCCAACGTCCTGACTTTC. This sequence encodes CASKGASGANVLTF.

The V call is TRBV7-9, the J call TRBJ1-2, with 11 bases that match TRBD1. With 2 bases clipped from V and 4 bases from J, the junction kept 6 bases outside the gene matches. There are 16 residues in the CDR3. Germline assignment: CDR1 SEHNR and CDR2 FQNEAQ (reference sequence). Written as DNA, the CDR3 is TGTGCCAGCAGCTTACCTCTGGGACAGGGGGTCTATGGCTACACCTTC. Encoded protein: CASSLPLGQGVYGYTF.

This clone was picked up one time. The chain is built from TRBV5-8 and TRBJ2-1, with 9 positions matching TRBD2. The CDR3 is 15 residues long. Germline CDR1 is SGHTS and CDR2 is YDEGEE. V dropped 7 bases and J dropped 3; count of bases not matched to a gene: 8. The CDR3 loop reads CASSLAGANYNEQFF. Here the CDR3 DNA reads TGTGCCAGCTCATTAGCGGGAGCCAACTACAATGAGCAGTTCTTC.

The chain combines TRBV5-1 with TRBJ2-1; D tentatively fits TRBD1 or TRBD2 (5 bases each). CDR1 SGHRS and CDR2 YFSETQ come from the germline V gene. The CDR3 runs to 16 residues. V was cut by 0 bases and J by 4 bases, with 14 bases left in between. CDR3 in DNA: TGCGCCAGCAGCTTGGAAGGGACGGCCCTATACAATGAGCAGTTCTTC. It yields the protein CASSLEGTALYNEQFF.

This sequence joins TRBV6-4 and TRBJ2-3, with TRBD2 identical over 9 bases. Germline CDR1 reads MRHNA; CDR2 reads SNTAGT. The CDR3 sequence is 14 residues long. V lost 7 bases and J lost 4; bases outside the gene matches: 6. CDR3 nucleotide sequence: TGTGCCAGCAAAACTAGCGGGTCTGCAGATACGCAGTATTTT. Translation: CASKTSGSADTQYF.

The genes are TRBV9 and TRBJ2-7; 7 nucleotides agree with TRBD1. The ends lost 3 bases at V and 2 bases at J; junction bases unmatched: 5. CDR3 length: 14 amino acids. Germline CDR1 is SGDLS and CDR2 is YYNGEE. This CDR3 reads CASSADRFPYEQYF. The CDR3 DNA reads as TGTGCCAGCAGCGCGGACAGGTTTCCCTACGAGCAGTACTTC.

The DNA of the CDR3 is TGTGCCACCAGCAGAGGCAGGGGGGGGCGGAACTACGAGCAGTACTTC. This sequence encodes CATSRGRGGRNYEQYF. The rearrangement uses TRBV15 and TRBJ2-7, with D perhaps assigned TRBD1 or TRBD2 (7 bases each). The CDR3 spans 16 residues. The V and J ends lost 1 base and 3 bases respectively, with 16 bases between them. CDR1 LNHNV and CDR2 YYDKDF come from the germline V gene (reference sequence).

The CDR3 sequence: CASSLGGTVKDTQYF. CDR3 bases: TGTGCCAGCAGCTTAGGGGGGACAGTCAAAGATACGCAGTATTTT. The chain links TRBV7-2 to TRBJ2-3; 7 bases align to TRBD1. Germline V gene data show CDR1 as SGHTA and CDR2 as FQGNSA. With V trimmed by 1 base and J by 5 bases, 6 bases remained unmatched. The CDR3 covers 15 residues.

This clone came up once. The rearrangement uses TRBV5-4 and TRBJ2-2; maybe TRBD1 (5 bases). The CDR3 is made up of 16 amino acids. V dropped 0 bases and J dropped 5 bases, with 14 bases sitting between them. Germline CDR1 is SGHNT and CDR2 is YYREEE (reference sequence). The CDR3 coding sequence is TGTGCCAGCAGCTTGGGCCCCTCGACAGATACCGGGGAGCTGTTTTTT. Residues: CASSLGPSTDTGELFF.

The chain couples TRBV29-1 to TRBJ1-2; no clear D gene. This CDR3 has 11 residues. Germline V gene sequence: CDR1 SQVTM, CDR2 ANQGSEA. The V end was cut by 5 bases, the J end by 6 bases, with 10 bases between. The CDR3 here is CSVYGRNGYTF. CDR3 sequence (DNA): TGCAGCGTTTACGGGAGGAATGGCTACACCTTC.

The chain links TRBV20-1 to TRBJ2-5; 9 nucleotides match TRBD2. This CDR3 is 11 amino acids long. Germline V gene data show CDR1 as DFQATT and CDR2 as SNEGSKA (reference sequence). CDR3 DNA: TGCGGGCTAGCGGGACAAGAGACCCAGTACTTC. The encoded protein is CGLAGQETQYF.

This chain joins TRBV10-3 and TRBJ2-1, with 8 bases aligning to TRBD1. Germline V gene data show CDR1 as ENHRY and CDR2 as SYGVKD. V gave up 2 bases and J gave up 4 bases; unmatched junction bases: 7. This CDR3 has 16 residues. CDR3 bases: TGTGCCATCAGTGAGCCGACAGGGGTTGAATACAATGAGCAGTTCTTC. Its protein is CAISEPTGVEYNEQFF.

This clone was seen a single time. This rearrangement joins TRBV5-6 to TRBJ2-7, with 10 bases that match TRBD2. Per the germline V gene, CDR1 is SGHDT and CDR2 is YYEEEE. Trimming removed 1 base from V and 3 bases from J; junction bases left unmatched: 4. This CDR3 has 15 residues. The DNA of the CDR3 is TGTGCCAGCAGCTTGATTCCTAGCGGGAGCTACGAGCAGTACTTC. Amino acids: CASSLIPSGSYEQYF.

This clone was observed a single time. The V and J genes are TRBV7-3 and TRBJ2-2, with 10 bases matching TRBD2. Losses at the gene ends were 1 base for V and 7 bases for J; bases not matched to a gene: 6. The CDR3 sequence is 16 residues long. Germline V gene sequence: CDR1 SGHTA, CDR2 FQGTGA. The CDR3 spells CASSLRSGRAFGELFF. The CDR3 DNA sequence: TGTGCCAGCAGCTTAAGGAGCGGGAGGGCCTTCGGGGAGCTGTTTTTT. The full variable domain, in which reference TRBV7-3 and TRBJ2-2 provide the parts outside the CDR3, is GAGVSQTPSNKVTEKGKYVELRCDPISGHTALYWYRQSLGQGPEFLIYFQGTGAADDSGLPNDRFFAVRPEGSVSTLKIQRTERGDSAVYLCASSLRSGRAFGELFFGEGSRLTVL.

The rearrangement uses TRBV29-1 and TRBJ1-2; D remains unclear. The CDR3 is 14 residues long. V dropped 4 bases and J dropped 4 bases, with 16 bases sitting between them. The germline CDR1 and CDR2 sequences are SQVTM and ANQGSEA. This chain's CDR3 is CSVVPADKPYGYTF. As DNA, the CDR3 is TGCAGCGTTGTCCCGGCAGACAAACCCTATGGCTACACCTTC. The complete variable domain, with remaining parts taken from reference TRBV29-1 and TRBJ1-2, reads SAVISQKPSRDICQRGTSLTIQCQVDSQVTMMFWYRQQPGQSLTLIATANQGSEATYESGFVIDKFPISRPNLTFSTLTVSNMSPEDSSIYLCSVVPADKPYGYTFGSGTRLTVV.

The chain uses TRBV6-6 and TRBJ1-1; no reliable D call. V was shortened by 5 bases and J by 5 bases, with 9 bases between the two germline ends. The CDR3 runs to 12 residues. Germline-derived CDR1 and CDR2 are MNHNY and SVGAGI (reference sequence). The CDR3 here is CASSQVGTEAFF. CDR3 coding DNA: TGTGCCAGCAGTCAGGTAGGGACTGAAGCTTTCTTT.